Below, 18 T cell receptor beta chains from the same sample are listed, as sequenced in a study of OX40 agonist ivuxolimab in advanced cancers. Library preparation used the immunoSEQ multiplex PCR assay. TCRdb took this table from immuneACCESS and kept in-frame rearrangements with V and J called. Such tables lack part of the clones; where checked against another copy, unresolved V genes explain under half of the gap, and the rest is unexplained. A total of about 14,000 clones appear in this sample, 80% of them only once. The ten largest clones capture around 20% of the sample. This material consisted of CD4+ or CD8+ T cells sorted from blood, taken in a trial of the OX40 agonist ivuxolimab. These receptors all stem from an adult with an advanced solid tumor such as melanoma, head and neck, liver or kidney cancer.

The chain employs TRBV6-4 and TRBJ2-1; D is ambiguous. The germline CDR1 and CDR2 sequences are MRHNA and SNTAGT. This CDR3 contains 14 residues. V was cut by 5 bases and J by 2 bases, with 10 bases left in between. CDR3 region: CASSTRKPYNEQFF. The CDR3 region has the DNA TGTGCCAGCAGTACCCGAAAGCCCTACAATGAGCAGTTCTTC.

The chain carries TRBV27 and TRBJ2-7; 9 nucleotides line up with TRBD2. The V segment lost 0 bases and the J segment 3 bases; nucleotides outside the gene matches: 6. The germline gives CDR1 MNHEY, CDR2 SMNVEV (reference sequence). The length of the CDR3 is 16 residues. CDR3 protein: CASSLSGLAGNYEQYF. CDR3 sequence (DNA): TGTGCCAGCAGTTTATCAGGGCTAGCGGGAAACTACGAGCAGTACTTC.

The rearrangement uses TRBV11-2 and TRBJ2-3; D may be TRBD2 (6 bases). The CDR3 runs 16 residues. V was shortened by 6 bases and J by 1 base, with 17 bases between the two germline ends. Germline V gene lookup returns CDR1 SGHAT and CDR2 FQNNGV. The CDR3, as DNA: TGTGCCAGCAGGGGGACCTCCGGGGGAGGCACAGATACGCAGTATTTT. This translates into CASRGTSGGGTDTQYF.

This clone showed up just a few times. J is TRBJ2-7 and V is TRBV2; 8 nucleotides line up with TRBD2. Germline-derived CDR1 and CDR2 are SNHLY and FYNNEI. V shed 7 bases, J shed 3 bases, and the junction held 5 bases outside the gene matches. The CDR3 spans 13 residues. The CDR3 nucleotides read TGTGCCAGCAAAGATAGCGGGGACTACGAGCAGTACTTC. It is translated as CASKDSGDYEQYF.

The chain employs TRBV30 and TRBJ2-1, with 7 bases matching TRBD2. Unmatched junction bases numbered 3, after V lost 1 base and J lost 0 bases. The CDR3 has 15 amino acids. Germline V gene data show CDR1 as GTSNPN and CDR2 as SVGIG (reference sequence). CDR3 bases: TGTGCCTGGAGTGGGGGGGGTAGCTCCTACAATGAGCAGTTCTTC. The encoded protein is CAWSGGGSSYNEQFF. Drawing the rest from reference TRBV30 and TRBJ2-1, the complete variable domain is SQTIHQWPATLVQPVGSPLSLECTVEGTSNPNLYWYRQAAGRGLQLLFYSVGIGQISSEVPQNLSASRPQDRQFILSSKKLLLSDSGFYLCAWSGGGSSYNEQFFGPGTRLTVL.

The V and J genes are TRBV5-4 and TRBJ2-5; tentative D call: TRBD2 (6 bases). V lost 5 bases and J 2 bases, leaving 16 bases between the germline ends. The CDR3 has 15 residues. Germline CDR1 reads SGHNT; CDR2 reads YYREEE (reference sequence). In DNA, the CDR3 is TGTGCCAGCAGGGGTGCCGGCGGGGTTCAAGAGACCCAGTACTTC. Amino acids: CASRGAGGVQETQYF.

This sequence joins TRBV4-3 and TRBJ2-7, with 7 bases that match TRBD2. This CDR3 has 15 residues. The V segment lost 0 bases and the J segment 3 bases; nucleotides outside the gene matches: 5. CDR1 and CDR2 (germline): LGHNA, YSLEER. The CDR3 is CASSQDSGRVYEQYF. CDR3 DNA: TGCGCCAGCAGCCAAGATAGCGGGCGCGTCTACGAGCAGTACTTC.

V gene TRBV5-6 combines with J gene TRBJ2-4; D possibly corresponds to TRBD1 (6 bases). Trimming removed 4 bases from V and 2 bases from J, with 13 bases in between. The CDR3 sequence is 15 residues long. In germline, CDR1 is SGHDT, CDR2 YYEEEE. DNA for the CDR3: TGTGCCAGCAGCACCGACAGGAGGACCAAAAACATTCAGTACTTC. This sequence encodes CASSTDRRTKNIQYF.

This clone has just one count. The chain is built from TRBV5-6 and TRBJ1-5, with a weak D call TRBD1 (5 bases). V was shortened by 1 base and J by 4 bases, with 12 bases between the two germline ends. The germline CDR1 and CDR2 sequences are SGHDT and YYEEEE. CDR3 length equals 15 residues. The CDR3 region has the DNA TGTGCCAGCAGCTTGACAGGAGGGTGGAATCAGCCCCAGCATTTT. This translates into CASSLTGGWNQPQHF. Full variable domain (remainder filled in from reference TRBV5-6 and TRBJ1-5): DAGVTQSPTHLIKTRGQQVTLRCSPKSGHDTVSWYQQALGQGPQFIFQYYEEEERQRGNFPDRFSGHQFPNYSSELNVNALLLGDSALYLCASSLTGGWNQPQHFGDGTRLSIL.

The chain links TRBV6-5 to TRBJ2-1, with 8 bases fitting TRBD2. The germline CDR1 and CDR2 sequences are MNHEY and SVGAGI. The CDR3 runs 13 residues. J lost 16 bases, V lost 0 bases, and 8 bases had no gene match. CDR3 residues: CASSYSRAAGEFF. DNA of the CDR3: TGTGCCAGCAGTTACTCCCGAGCAGCGGGAGAATTCTTC.

The chain has TRBV6-5 and TRBJ2-7; D ambiguous. The V and J ends lost 0 bases and 7 bases respectively, with 7 bases between them. The germline CDR1 and CDR2 sequences are MNHEY and SVGAGI. The CDR3 covers 12 residues. CDR3 coding DNA: TGTGCCAGCAGTTACTCTCGTGGGGAGCAGTACTTC. Translation gives CASSYSRGEQYF.

The chain carries TRBV29-1 and TRBJ2-3, with D unclear. Deletions cut 0 bases from V and 1 base from J, with 8 bases between. CDR3 length: 14 residues. Germline CDR1 and CDR2: SQVTM and ANQGSEA. DNA of the CDR3: TGCAGCGTTGAAGATGTCCACCGCACAGATACGCAGTATTTT. It encodes CSVEDVHRTDTQYF.

The chain is built from TRBV2 and TRBJ2-7; 7 bases map to TRBD1. The CDR3 runs to 15 residues. The trim removed 6 bases at V and 2 bases at J, leaving 10 bases unmatched. Germline values: CDR1 SNHLY, CDR2 FYNNEI. CDR3 residues: CASSLRGINTYEQYF. The DNA of the CDR3 is TGTGCCAGCAGCCTCAGGGGGATCAACACCTACGAGCAGTACTTC.

V usage is TRBV7-6 and J usage is TRBJ2-1; 8 bases map to TRBD1. The CDR3 extends over 14 amino acids. The V segment lost 4 bases and the J segment 8 bases; nucleotides outside the gene matches: 7. CDR1 is SGHVS, CDR2 FNYEAQ, per germline. This CDR3 reads CASSSTGARDEQFF. As DNA, the CDR3 is TGTGCCAGCAGCTCGACAGGGGCGCGGGATGAGCAGTTCTTC.

The rearrangement links TRBV6-6 to TRBJ2-7, with no clear D. The CDR3 is 12 amino acids. The V and J ends lost 6 bases and 3 bases respectively, with 9 bases between them. Germline assignment: CDR1 MNHNY and CDR2 SVGAGI (reference sequence). The CDR3 bases are TGTGCCAGCAGCCCAGATCTCTACGAGCAGTACTTC. Amino acid sequence: CASSPDLYEQYF.

The J gene is TRBJ2-7, the V gene TRBV7-9, with 8 nucleotides matching TRBD1. V dropped 7 bases and J dropped 3; count of bases not matched to a gene: 11. Looked up from germline, CDR1 is SEHNR and CDR2 is FQNEAQ (reference sequence). This CDR3 spans 15 amino acids. The CDR3 coding sequence is TGTGCCAGCACCAACTTAAGGACAGGGATCTACGAGCAGTACTTC. Residues: CASTNLRTGIYEQYF. The full variable domain, its missing parts supplied by reference TRBV7-9 and TRBJ2-7, is DTGVSQNPRHKITKRGQNVTFRCDPISEHNRLYWYRQTLGQGPEFLTYFQNEAQLEKSRLLSDRFSAERPKGSFSTLEIQRTEQGDSAMYLCASTNLRTGIYEQYFGPGTRLTVT.

This chain joins TRBV13 and TRBJ2-1, with D possibly matching TRBD2 (5 bases). This CDR3 region has 17 residues. The V end lost 3 bases, the J end lost 5 bases, and 20 bases lay between the germline ends. Germline CDR1 PRHDT, CDR2 FYEKMQ (reference sequence). The chain's CDR3 is CASSFFKDSPSNNEQFF. The DNA of the CDR3 is TGTGCCAGCAGCTTCTTTAAGGACTCACCGTCCAACAATGAGCAGTTCTTC.

Only one count was recorded for this clone. The chain is built from TRBV19 and TRBJ1-3; D call uncertain. The germline V gene has CDR1 LNHDA and CDR2 SQIVND (reference sequence). CDR3 length: 17 residues. The ends were cut back, 5 bases at V and 0 bases at J, with 17 bases in the middle. CDR3 bases: TGTGCCAGTAGTTTCTGGAGAGGTATTTCCTCTGGAAACACCATATATTTT. As protein: CASSFWRGISSGNTIYF.